The 27 T cell receptor beta chains below all came from one sample that was sequenced in a study of blood T cell repertoires in COVID-19 (dated by TCRdb to 2018 to 2020). The library was built by means of the immunoSEQ multiplex PCR assay. This immuneACCESS table, as held by TCRdb, lists in-frame sequences with V and J called but not all clones. Of the missing ones, under half trace to an unresolved V gene in checked studies; the others have no known cause. Present in this sample are 90,000 to 150,000 clones, more than 75% of which were seen just once. The ten largest clones capture roughly 2.2% of the sample. The sample taken for sequencing was peripheral blood. The source of these receptors is a woman between 50 and 59 years old with acute or convalescent COVID-19.

The chain uses TRBV18 and TRBJ2-5; D not resolved. CDR1 KGHSH and CDR2 LQKENI come from the germline V gene. Trimming left V 3 bases short and J 2 bases short, with 10 bases between. This CDR3 region has 14 residues. In DNA form, the CDR3 reads TGTGCCAGCTCACCGCCCCACGGGCAAGAGACCCAGTACTTC. Translating gives CASSPPHGQETQYF.

The chain has TRBV7-3 and TRBJ1-2, with D unresolved. Trimming left V 5 bases short and J 6 bases short, with 10 bases between. The germline V gene has CDR1 SGHTA and CDR2 FQGTGA. The CDR3 extends over 12 amino acids. The chain's CDR3 is CASSDETNGYTF. CDR3 nucleotide sequence: TGTGCCAGCAGCGATGAGACTAATGGCTACACCTTC.

This sequence joins TRBV12-3 or TRBV12-4 and TRBJ2-5; 7 bases map to TRBD2. This CDR3 is 11 amino acids long. V lost 6 bases and J lost 10; bases outside the gene matches: 5. CDR3 region: CASSPGRYQYF. The CDR3 DNA sequence: TGTGCCAGCAGCCCCGGGAGGTACCAGTACTTC.

This clone was found a few times. The chain combines TRBV11-2 with TRBJ2-2; 10 bases align to TRBD2. V lost 4 bases to trimming and J lost 4 bases; unmatched junction nucleotides: 6. CDR1 SGHAT and CDR2 FQNNGV come from the germline V gene. The CDR3 spans 16 residues. CDR3 protein: CASSSPAGGSTGELFF. The CDR3 bases are TGTGCCAGCAGCTCTCCAGCGGGGGGGTCCACCGGGGAGCTGTTTTTT. Together with reference TRBV11-2 and TRBJ2-2, the CDR3 gives the full variable domain: EAGVAQSPRYKIIEKRQSVAFWCNPISGHATLYWYQQILGQGPKLLIQFQNNGVVDDSQLPKDRFSAERLKGVDSTLKIQPAKLEDSAVYLCASSSPAGGSTGELFFGEGSRLTVL.

This chain connects TRBV19 to TRBJ2-7; TRBD1 matches at 8 bases. From germline, CDR1 is LNHDA and CDR2 SQIVND (reference sequence). V was pared by 3 bases and J by 2 bases, with 6 bases of the junction left unmatched. The CDR3 consists of 15 residues. The CDR3 sequence is CASSIGQGRPYEQYF. CDR3 DNA sequence: TGTGCCAGTAGTATCGGACAGGGAAGACCCTACGAGCAGTACTTC.

V and J are TRBV4-3 and TRBJ2-5; 10 nucleotides line up with TRBD1. Germline CDR1 LGHNA, CDR2 YSLEER. The CDR3 is made up of 16 amino acids. J lost 0 bases, V lost 4 bases, and 5 bases had no gene match. For the CDR3, the DNA is TGCGCCAGCAGCCTGACCGGGACAGGGGACCAAGAGACCCAGTACTTC. Protein: CASSLTGTGDQETQYF.

V and J are TRBV24-1 and TRBJ1-6; perhaps TRBD1 as D (5 bases). The germline V gene has CDR1 KGHDR and CDR2 SFDVKD. Trimming took 3 bases from V and 10 from J, leaving 12 bases between them. This CDR3 has 14 amino acids. Written as DNA, the CDR3 is TGTGCCACCAGTGATGGACATCCCGGATCACCCCTCCACTTT. Protein: CATSDGHPGSPLHF.

The rearrangement links TRBV2 to TRBJ2-1, with a tentative D call TRBD1 (7 bases). V was trimmed by 0 bases and J by 6 bases, leaving 12 bases between them. This CDR3 contains 15 residues. Germline V gene sequence: CDR1 SNHLY, CDR2 FYNNEI. The chain's CDR3 is CASSEASQGGNEQFF. The DNA of the CDR3 is TGTGCCAGCAGTGAAGCCAGCCAGGGGGGCAATGAGCAGTTCTTC.

CDR3 DNA sequence: TGTGCCAGCAGCTTAGATCAGGGTCCCGGACAGGGTGAAGCTTTCTTT. It is translated as CASSLDQGPGQGEAFF. The V and J genes are TRBV11-3 and TRBJ1-1, with TRBD1 matching 8 bases. Trimming cost V 0 bases and J 7 bases; bases outside gene matches: 10. Germline V gene data show CDR1 as SGHNT and CDR2 as YENEEA. The CDR3 is made up of 16 amino acids. The whole variable domain, filled in from reference TRBV11-3 and TRBJ1-1, reads EAGVVQSPRYKIIEKKQPVAFWCNPISGHNTLYWYLQNLGQGPELLIRYENEEAVDDSQLPKDRFSAERLKGVDSTLKIQPAELGDSAVYLCASSLDQGPGQGEAFFGQGTRLTVV.

The chain carries TRBV6-2 or TRBV6-3 and TRBJ1-5, with unresolved D. Trimming pared 2 bases from V and 0 bases from J, leaving 14 bases between. This CDR3 region has 17 residues. CDR1 and CDR2 (germline): MNHEY, SVGEGT. In DNA form, the CDR3 reads TGTGCCAGCAGTTACCCAGTGAGGCGAAATAGCAATCAGCCCCAGCATTTT. This encodes CASSYPVRRNSNQPQHF.

The rearrangement links TRBV7-9 to TRBJ2-7; 9 bases align to TRBD1. Per germline, CDR1 SEHNR and CDR2 FQNEAQ (reference sequence). There are 15 residues in the CDR3. V trimming: 5 bases; J trimming: 5 bases; junction bases outside the gene matches: 10. CDR3 amino acids: CASSEGQGISDEQYF. In DNA, the CDR3 is TGTGCCAGCAGCGAGGGACAGGGAATAAGCGACGAGCAGTACTTC. The full variable domain, its missing parts supplied by reference TRBV7-9 and TRBJ2-7, is DTGVSQNPRHKITKRGQNVTFRCDPISEHNRLYWYRQTLGQGPEFLTYFQNEAQLEKSRLLSDRFSAERPKGSFSTLEIQRTEQGDSAMYLCASSEGQGISDEQYFGPGTRLTVT.

The chain employs TRBV7-2 and TRBJ2-7; D possibly corresponds to TRBD2 (5 bases). This CDR3 has 14 residues. Trimming shortened V by 5 bases and J by 1 base, and 12 bases separated the two germline ends. Germline-derived CDR1 and CDR2 are SGHTA and FQGNSA. The CDR3 DNA reads as TGTGCCAGCAGCCCTAGCCGGTCATCCTACGAGCAGTACTTC. As protein: CASSPSRSSYEQYF.

The chain employs TRBV6-2 or TRBV6-3 and TRBJ1-5; 7 bases match TRBD1. This CDR3 has 14 residues. V gave up 6 bases and J gave up 7 bases; unmatched junction bases: 9. Germline V lookup: CDR1 MNHEY, CDR2 SVGEGT. The CDR3 DNA sequence: TGTGCCAGCAGCCGAGGACAGGTATGGCAGCCCCAGCATTTT. Translating gives CASSRGQVWQPQHF.

V gene TRBV7-6 combines with J gene TRBJ1-1; the D gene is possibly TRBD1 (5 bases). The CDR3 spans 15 residues. Trimming took 2 bases from V and 1 from J, leaving 11 bases between them. Germline V gene sequence: CDR1 SGHVS, CDR2 FNYEAQ. The CDR3 coding sequence is TGTGCCAGCAGCTTATCCGGGGGTAGGAACACTGAAGCTTTCTTT. As protein: CASSLSGGRNTEAFF.

This sequence joins TRBV11-2 and TRBJ2-5; maybe TRBD2 (7 bases). CDR1 SGHAT and CDR2 FQNNGV come from the germline V gene. The CDR3 sequence is 14 residues long. V gave up 5 bases and J gave up 5 bases, with 15 bases separating them. CDR3 nucleotide sequence: TGTGCCAGCAGCACGAGGGGGGGCCGGGAGACCCAGTACTTC. This sequence encodes CASSTRGGRETQYF.

This sequence joins TRBV5-1 and TRBJ2-3; D remains unclear. The CDR3 contains 14 residues. V lost 4 bases to trimming and J lost 2 bases, with 11 bases between them. Germline-derived CDR1 and CDR2 are SGHRS and YFSETQ. CDR3 coding DNA: TGCGCCAGCAGCCGGGTCCTTTCCACAGATACGCAGTATTTT. This translates into CASSRVLSTDTQYF.

Written as DNA, the CDR3 is TGTGCCAGTAGTATAAGCTACCGGGACTGGGAAGAGACCCAGTACTTC. Protein sequence: CASSISYRDWEETQYF. The rearrangement links TRBV19 to TRBJ2-5, with a possible D match to TRBD2 (6 bases). V was pared by 2 bases and J by 3 bases, with 16 bases between. The CDR3 totals 16 residues. The germline gives CDR1 LNHDA, CDR2 SQIVND (reference sequence).

This clone was counted between two and nine times. The rearrangement uses TRBV2 and TRBJ1-1; weak D call: TRBD1 (6 bases). CDR1 SNHLY and CDR2 FYNNEI come from the germline V gene. With 7 bases removed from V and 1 base from J, the gap between germline ends came to 10 bases. This CDR3 region has 13 residues. In nucleotides, the CDR3 is TGTGCCAGCATTAGGACAGCGAACACTGAAGCTTTCTTT. Its translation is CASIRTANTEAFF.

The rearrangement uses TRBV5-6 and TRBJ1-5; D perhaps matches TRBD1 (5 bases). The V gene lost 4 bases and the J gene lost 2 bases, with 10 bases spanning the gap. The V gene's germline CDR1 is SGHDT and CDR2 YYEEEE. The CDR3 extends over 14 amino acids. The CDR3 loop reads CASSAGCCNQPQHF. CDR3 sequence (DNA): TGTGCCAGCAGCGCAGGGTGTTGCAATCAGCCCCAGCATTTT. The entire variable domain, with the rest obtained from reference TRBV5-6 and TRBJ1-5, is as follows: DAGVTQSPTHLIKTRGQQVTLRCSPKSGHDTVSWYQQALGQGPQFIFQYYEEEERQRGNFPDRFSGHQFPNYSSELNVNALLLGDSALYLCASSAGCCNQPQHFGDGTRLSIL.

This chain links TRBV7-6 with TRBJ2-2; 11 nucleotides align to TRBD2. The CDR3 totals 17 residues. The germline CDR1 and CDR2 sequences are SGHVS and FNYEAQ. V lost 6 bases to trimming and J lost 3 bases; unmatched junction nucleotides: 9. CDR3 region: CASSTSGGPQYTGELFF. CDR3 DNA: TGTGCCAGCAGTACTAGCGGGGGCCCTCAATACACCGGGGAGCTGTTTTTT.

This chain joins TRBV4-3 and TRBJ2-7, with 9 positions matching TRBD1. J gave up 5 bases and V 2 bases, and 1 base lay outside the gene matches. Germline V gene lookup returns CDR1 LGHNA and CDR2 YSLEER. The CDR3 has 13 residues. DNA of the CDR3: TGCGCCAGCAGCCAAAGACAGGGGGACGAGCAGTACTTC. Translating gives CASSQRQGDEQYF.

J is TRBJ1-2 and V is TRBV9; a weak D match, TRBD1 (6 bases). Per germline, CDR1 SGDLS and CDR2 YYNGEE. The V end was cut by 5 bases, the J end by 5 bases, with 16 bases between. The CDR3 sequence is 14 residues long. The CDR3 DNA follows: TGTGCCAGCAGGGGCAGGGGCGCGACGTATGGCTACACCTTC. Translated: CASRGRGATYGYTF.

The CDR3 loop reads CASSPNSGTGGFGYTF. The CDR3, as DNA: TGTGCCAGCAGCCCGAACTCCGGGACAGGTGGATTTGGCTACACCTTC. The rearrangement uses TRBV7-2 and TRBJ1-2, with TRBD1 matching over 8 bases. The CDR3 is 16 amino acids. J gave up 7 bases and V 5 bases, and 15 bases lay outside the gene matches. Germline V gives CDR1 SGHTA, CDR2 FQGNSA.

The chain carries TRBV11-2 and TRBJ2-1, with 7 bases lining up with TRBD2. The CDR3 length is 11 residues. Germline CDR1 and CDR2: SGHAT and FQNNGV. V lost 5 bases and J lost 8; bases outside the gene matches: 0. Written as DNA, the CDR3 is TGTGCCAGCAGCCGGGGGGATGAGCAGTTCTTC. This encodes CASSRGDEQFF.

The genes are TRBV28 and TRBJ1-5; 7 bases align to TRBD1. J was trimmed by 0 bases and V by 4 bases; bases with no gene match: 6. The germline V gene encodes CDR1 MDHEN and CDR2 SYDVKM. CDR3 length equals 16 residues. The CDR3 DNA sequence: TGTGCCAGCAGTTCCCGGACAGGACATAGCAATCAGCCCCAGCATTTT. Protein product: CASSSRTGHSNQPQHF.

The chain couples TRBV5-1 to TRBJ1-4; 7 nucleotides line up with TRBD1. The CDR3 length is 17 residues. CDR1 and CDR2 (germline): SGHRS, YFSETQ. Trimming cost V 1 base and J 4 bases; bases outside gene matches: 10. CDR3 loop: CASSLTDGRGSNEKLFF. The CDR3 DNA is TGCGCCAGCAGCTTGACGGATGGCAGGGGGAGTAATGAAAAACTGTTTTTT.

This chain links TRBV7-8 with TRBJ1-2; 9 bases match TRBD1. This CDR3 is built from 18 residues. Germline lookup yields CDR1 SGHVS and CDR2 FQNEAQ. The V and J ends lost 5 bases and 8 bases, in that order; junction bases with no gene match: 21. The DNA for the CDR3 is TGTGCCAGCAGCCCCAGAATGGTACAGGGGGCCAATAGGGACGGCTACACCTTC. This codes for CASSPRMVQGANRDGYTF. The whole variable domain, filled in from reference TRBV7-8 and TRBJ1-2, reads GAGVSQSPRYKVAKRGQDVALRCDPISGHVSLFWYQQALGQGPEFLTYFQNEAQLDKSGLPSDRFFAERPEGSVSTLKIQRTQQEDSAVYLCASSPRMVQGANRDGYTFGSGTRLTVV.